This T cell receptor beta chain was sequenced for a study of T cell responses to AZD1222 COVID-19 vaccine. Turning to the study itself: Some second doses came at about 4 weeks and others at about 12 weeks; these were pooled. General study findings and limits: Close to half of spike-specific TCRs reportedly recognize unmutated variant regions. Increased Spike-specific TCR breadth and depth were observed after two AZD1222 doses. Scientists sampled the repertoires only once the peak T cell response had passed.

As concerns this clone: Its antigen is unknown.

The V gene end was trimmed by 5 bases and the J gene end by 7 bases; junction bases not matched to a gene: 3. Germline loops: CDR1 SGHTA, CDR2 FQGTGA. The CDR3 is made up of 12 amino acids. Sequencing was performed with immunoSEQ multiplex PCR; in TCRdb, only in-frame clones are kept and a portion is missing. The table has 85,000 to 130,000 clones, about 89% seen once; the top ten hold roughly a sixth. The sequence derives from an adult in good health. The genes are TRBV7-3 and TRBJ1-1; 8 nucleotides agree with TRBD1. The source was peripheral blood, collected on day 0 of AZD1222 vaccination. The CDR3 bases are TGTGCCAGCAGCCAAGACAGGGGTGAAGCTTTCTTT. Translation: CASSQDRGEAFF.